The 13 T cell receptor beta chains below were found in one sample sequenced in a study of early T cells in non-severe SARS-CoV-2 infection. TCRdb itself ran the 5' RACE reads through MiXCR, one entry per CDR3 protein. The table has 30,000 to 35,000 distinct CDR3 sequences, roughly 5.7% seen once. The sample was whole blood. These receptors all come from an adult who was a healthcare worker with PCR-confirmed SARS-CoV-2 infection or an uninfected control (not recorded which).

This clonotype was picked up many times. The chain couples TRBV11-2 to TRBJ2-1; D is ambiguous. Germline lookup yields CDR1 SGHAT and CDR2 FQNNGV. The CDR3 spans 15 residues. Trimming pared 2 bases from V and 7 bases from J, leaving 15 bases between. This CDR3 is CASSLTPLPGNEQFF. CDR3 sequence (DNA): TGTGCCAGCAGCTTAACCCCCCTGCCTGGAAATGAGCAGTTCTTC.

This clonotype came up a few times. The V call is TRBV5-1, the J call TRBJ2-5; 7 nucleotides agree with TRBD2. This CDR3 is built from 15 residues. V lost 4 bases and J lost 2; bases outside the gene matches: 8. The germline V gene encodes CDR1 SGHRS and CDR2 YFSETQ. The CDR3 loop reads CASSVGDSGQETQYF. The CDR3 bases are TGCGCCAGCAGCGTCGGGGATAGCGGGCAAGAGACCCAGTACTTC.

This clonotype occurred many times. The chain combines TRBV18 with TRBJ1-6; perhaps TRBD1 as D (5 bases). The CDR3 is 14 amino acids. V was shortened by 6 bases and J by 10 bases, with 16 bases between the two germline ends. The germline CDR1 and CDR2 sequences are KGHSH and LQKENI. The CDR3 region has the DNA TGTGCCAGCTCCCGTGGGAGGGGAGAATCACCCCTCCACTTT. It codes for CASSRGRGESPLHF.

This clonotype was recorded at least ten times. This CDR3 reads CASTPGLREAYEQYV. The CDR3, as DNA: TGTGCCAGCACCCCGGGACTCCGGGAGGCCTACGAGCAGTACGTC. The V call is TRBV21-1, the J call TRBJ2-7; the table gives TRBD2 as D, unverified against the DNA. TRBV21-1 is a pseudogene locus. CDR3 size: 15 residues.

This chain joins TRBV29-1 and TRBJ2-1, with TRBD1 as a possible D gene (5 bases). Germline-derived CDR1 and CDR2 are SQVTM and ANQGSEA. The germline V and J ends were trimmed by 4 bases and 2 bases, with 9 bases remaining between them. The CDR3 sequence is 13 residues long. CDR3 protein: CSVVPDTYNEQFF. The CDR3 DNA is TGCAGCGTTGTACCGGACACCTACAATGAGCAGTTCTTC.

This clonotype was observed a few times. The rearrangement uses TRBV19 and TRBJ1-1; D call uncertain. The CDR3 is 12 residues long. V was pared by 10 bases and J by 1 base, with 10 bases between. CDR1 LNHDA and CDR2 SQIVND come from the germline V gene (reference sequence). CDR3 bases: TGTGCCACCCTCGAGGGGAACACTGAAGCTTTCTTT. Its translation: CATLEGNTEAFF.

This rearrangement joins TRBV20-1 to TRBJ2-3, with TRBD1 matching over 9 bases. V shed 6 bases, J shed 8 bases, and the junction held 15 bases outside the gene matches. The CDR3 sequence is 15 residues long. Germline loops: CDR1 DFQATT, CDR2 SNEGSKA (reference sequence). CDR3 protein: CSAKTGTGSGSTQYF. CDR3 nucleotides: TGCAGTGCAAAAACCGGGACAGGGTCCGGTAGTACGCAGTATTTT.

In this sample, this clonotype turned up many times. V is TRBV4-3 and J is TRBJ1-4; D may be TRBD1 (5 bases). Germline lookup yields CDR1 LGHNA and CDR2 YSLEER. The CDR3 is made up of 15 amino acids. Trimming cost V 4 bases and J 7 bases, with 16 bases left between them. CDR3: CASSPWVGAGEKLFF. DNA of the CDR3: TGCGCCAGCAGCCCATGGGTAGGGGCGGGTGAAAAACTGTTTTTT.

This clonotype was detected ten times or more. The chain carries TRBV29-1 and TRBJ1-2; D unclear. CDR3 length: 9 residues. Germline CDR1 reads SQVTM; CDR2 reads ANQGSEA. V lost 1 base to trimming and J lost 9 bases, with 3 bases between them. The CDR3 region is CSVEGRYTF. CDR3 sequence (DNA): TGCAGCGTTGAAGGACGCTACACCTTC.

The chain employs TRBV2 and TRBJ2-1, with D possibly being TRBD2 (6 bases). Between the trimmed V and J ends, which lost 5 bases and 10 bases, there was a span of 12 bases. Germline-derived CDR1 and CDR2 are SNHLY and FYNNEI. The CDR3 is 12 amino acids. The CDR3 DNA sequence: TGTGCCAGCAGTATGGACTATGGAGAGCAGTTCTTC. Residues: CASSMDYGEQFF.

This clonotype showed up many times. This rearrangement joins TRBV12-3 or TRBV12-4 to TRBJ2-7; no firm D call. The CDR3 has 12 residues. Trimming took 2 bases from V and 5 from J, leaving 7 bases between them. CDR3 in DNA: TGTGCCAGCAGTTTATGGGGTAACGAGCAGTACGTC. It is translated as CASSLWGNEQYV.

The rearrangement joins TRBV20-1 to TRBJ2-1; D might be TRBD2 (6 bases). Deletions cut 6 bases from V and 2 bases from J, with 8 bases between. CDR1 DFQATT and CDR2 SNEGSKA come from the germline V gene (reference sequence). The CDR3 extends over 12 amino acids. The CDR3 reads CSARTTYNEQFF. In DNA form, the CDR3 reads TGCAGTGCCCGGACTACCTACAATGAGCAGTTCTTC.

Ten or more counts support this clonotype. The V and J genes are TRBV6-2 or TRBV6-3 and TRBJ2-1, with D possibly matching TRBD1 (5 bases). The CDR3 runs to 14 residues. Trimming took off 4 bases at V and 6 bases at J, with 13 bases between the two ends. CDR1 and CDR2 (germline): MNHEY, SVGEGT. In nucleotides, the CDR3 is TGTGCCAGCAGTTCCAACCCGCAGGGCAATGAGCAGTTCTTC. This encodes CASSSNPQGNEQFF.